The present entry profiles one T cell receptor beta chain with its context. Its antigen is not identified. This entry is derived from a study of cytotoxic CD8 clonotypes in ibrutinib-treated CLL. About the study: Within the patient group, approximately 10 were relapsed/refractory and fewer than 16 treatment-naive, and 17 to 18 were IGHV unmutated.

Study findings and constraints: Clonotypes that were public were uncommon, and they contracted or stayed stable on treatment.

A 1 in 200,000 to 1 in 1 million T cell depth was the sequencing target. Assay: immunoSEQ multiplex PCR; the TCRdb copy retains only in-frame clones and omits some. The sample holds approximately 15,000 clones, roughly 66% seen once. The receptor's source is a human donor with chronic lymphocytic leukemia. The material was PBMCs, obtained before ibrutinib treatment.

The CDR3 DNA reads as TGTGCCAGCAGTTTAACGTTACAGGGGGCGTTGGGGGCTTTCTTT. Translating gives CASSLTLQGALGAFF. The V and J genes are TRBV28 and TRBJ1-1; 9 bases line up with TRBD1. Germline loops: CDR1 MDHEN, CDR2 SYDVKM. This CDR3 region has 15 residues. After removal of 2 bases from V and 11 bases from J, the junction contained 12 bases not matched to a gene.